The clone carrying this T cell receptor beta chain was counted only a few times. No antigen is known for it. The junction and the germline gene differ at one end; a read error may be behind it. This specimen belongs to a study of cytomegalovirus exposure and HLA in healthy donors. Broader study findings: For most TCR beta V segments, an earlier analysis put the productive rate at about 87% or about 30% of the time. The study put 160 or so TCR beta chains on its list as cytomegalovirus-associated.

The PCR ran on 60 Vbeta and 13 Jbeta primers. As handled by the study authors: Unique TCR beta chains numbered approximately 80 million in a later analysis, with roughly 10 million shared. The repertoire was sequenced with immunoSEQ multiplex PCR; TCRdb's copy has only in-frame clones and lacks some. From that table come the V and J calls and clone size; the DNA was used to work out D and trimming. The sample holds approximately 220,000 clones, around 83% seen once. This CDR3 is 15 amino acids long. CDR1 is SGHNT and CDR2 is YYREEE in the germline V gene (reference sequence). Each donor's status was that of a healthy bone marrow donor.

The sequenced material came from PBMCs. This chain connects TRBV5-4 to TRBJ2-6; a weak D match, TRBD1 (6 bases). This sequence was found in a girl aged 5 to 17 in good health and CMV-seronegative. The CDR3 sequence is CASSLAGAGANVLTF. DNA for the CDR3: TGTGCCAGCAGTTTGGCAGGGGCTGGGGCCAACGTCCTGACTTTC.